The text below deals with one TCR beta chain. The sample comes from a study of blood T cell repertoires in COVID-19. Study summary: Sources were T cells, B-cell-depleted T cells, or PBMCs; the material itself was cDNA or gDNA.

Authors' methods: Quantification of nucleated cells was approximated via reference gene primer amplification. Clones were read by immunoSEQ multiplex PCR, and TCRdb kept only the in-frame ones, dropping some. That table furnishes V, J and clone size, whereas the DNA furnished D and trimming. The sample carries 450,000 or so clones, 85% to 90% recorded once. The germline V gene has CDR1 LGHNT and CDR2 FRNRAP. Trimming took 1 base from V and 4 from J, leaving 8 bases between them. This CDR3 comprises 14 residues. Source material: peripheral blood. The TCR comes from a man younger than 35 with COVID-19, enrolled during active disease. V is TRBV12-5 and J is TRBJ1-5; D gene uncertain. In nucleotides, the CDR3 is TGTGCTAGTGGTTTGGATCCCAGAAATCAGCCCCAGCATTTT. It codes for CASGLDPRNQPQHF.